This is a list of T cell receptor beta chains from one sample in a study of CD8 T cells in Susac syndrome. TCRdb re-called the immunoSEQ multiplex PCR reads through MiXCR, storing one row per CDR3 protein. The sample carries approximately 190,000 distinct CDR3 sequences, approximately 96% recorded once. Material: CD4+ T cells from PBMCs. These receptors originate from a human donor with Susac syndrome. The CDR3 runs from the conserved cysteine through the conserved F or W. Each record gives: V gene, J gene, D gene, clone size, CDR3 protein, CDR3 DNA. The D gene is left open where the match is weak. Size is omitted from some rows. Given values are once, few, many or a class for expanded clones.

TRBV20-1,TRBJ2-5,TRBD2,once,CSARQASGTQYF,TGCAGTGCTAGACAGGCTAGCGGGACCCAGTACTTC
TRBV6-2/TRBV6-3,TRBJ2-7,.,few,CASSAPYEQYF,TGTGCCAGCAGTGCCCCCTACGAGCAGTACTTC
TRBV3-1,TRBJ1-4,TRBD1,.,CASSRTGFAGEKLFF,TGTGCCAGCAGCCGGACAGGGTTCGCCGGTGAAAAACTGTTTTTT
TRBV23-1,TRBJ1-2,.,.,CASSLQEDSMGYTF,TGCGCCAGCAGTCTCCAAGAGGACAGTATGGGCTACACCTTC
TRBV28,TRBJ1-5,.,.,CASQDLNQPQHF,TGTGCCAGCCAGGACCTAAATCAGCCCCAGCATTTT
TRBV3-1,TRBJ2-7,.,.,CASSSGPISYEQYF,TGTGCCAGCAGCTCCGGGCCTATCTCCTACGAGCAGTACTTC
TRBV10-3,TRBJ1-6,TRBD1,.,CASRQGANSPLHF,TGTGCCTCGCGACAGGGGGCTAATTCACCCCTCCACTTT
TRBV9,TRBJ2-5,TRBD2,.,CASSGLTSGGRGTQYF,TGTGCCAGCAGCGGACTAACTAGCGGGGGTCGTGGGACCCAGTACTTC
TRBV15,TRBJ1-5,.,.,CATSAGDGQPQHF,TGTGCCACCAGTGCAGGGGATGGGCAGCCCCAGCATTTT
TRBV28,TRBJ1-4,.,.,CASSSSGAANEKLFF,TGTGCCAGCAGTTCCTCAGGGGCGGCTAATGAAAAACTGTTTTTT
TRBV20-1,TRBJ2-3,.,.,CSALVPVGWGTDTQYF,TGCAGTGCTTTAGTCCCAGTCGGGTGGGGCACAGATACGCAGTATTTT
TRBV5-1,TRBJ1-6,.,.,CASSLEGMRVSPLHF,TGCGCCAGCAGCTTGGAAGGGATGAGGGTTTCACCCCTCCACTTT
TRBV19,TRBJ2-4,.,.,CASSILGAGGNIQYF,TGTGCCAGTAGTATCCTTGGGGCTGGCGGAAACATTCAGTACTTC
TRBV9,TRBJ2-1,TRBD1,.,CASSVETGWYNEQFF,TGTGCCAGCAGCGTAGAGACAGGGTGGTACAATGAGCAGTTCTTC
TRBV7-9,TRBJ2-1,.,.,CASDRGGGYNEQFF,TGTGCCAGCGACAGAGGGGGGGGATACAATGAGCAGTTCTTC
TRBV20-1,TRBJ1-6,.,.,CSVGRTNSPLHF,TGCAGTGTCGGACGGACGAATTCACCCCTCCACTTT
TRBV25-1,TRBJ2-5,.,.,CASRRDRQETQYF,TGTGCCAGCCGACGGGACCGCCAAGAGACCCAGTACTTC
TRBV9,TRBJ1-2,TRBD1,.,CASSGAGGLDGYTF,TGTGCCAGCAGCGGGGCAGGGGGCTTGGATGGCTACACCTTC